This record looks at one T cell receptor beta chain sequence and its context. Its antigen is undetermined. Trimming stripped 2 bases from V and 4 bases from J, with 11 bases between. CDR3 size: 13 residues. Germline V gene lookup returns CDR1 GTSNPN and CDR2 SVGIG (reference sequence). The source of the sample is a study of T cells in localized non-small cell lung cancer. Notes on the study in general: In uninvolved adjacent lung, T cell clonality reached its highest value, exceeding tumor. Median detection of top 100 tumor clones in adjacent lung was around 60 clones.

Method: immunoSEQ multiplex PCR; TCRdb's copy keeps in-frame clones and lacks some. The sample includes around 41,000 clones, 88% of them seen just once. This sample comprised peripheral blood, obtained before any cancer treatment. This TCR derives from a female donor aged 60 or older with stage I squamous cell lung carcinoma. This rearrangement joins TRBV30 to TRBJ1-2; a possible D gene is TRBD1 (6 bases). The CDR3, as DNA: TGTGCCTGGAGTTGGGGGGCCGCCTATGGCTACACCTTC. This gives the protein CAWSWGAAYGYTF.